The clone carrying this TCR beta chain came up a few times. The antigen is unknown. Template switching created a universal primer site, and the cDNA included unique molecular identifiers. TCRdb re-derived calls from the 5' RACE reads in MiXCR, one entry per CDR3 protein. Of 350,000 to 600,000 distinct CDR3 sequences detected, approximately 15% appear once; the ten largest clones hold 0.5% to 0.65%. These data belong to a study of identical twins. Germline assignment: CDR1 SGHAT and CDR2 FQNNGV. CDR3 length: 15 residues. V lost 4 bases, J lost 1 base, and 12 bases lay in between. Findings and limits, study-wide: While abundant cord blood beta clonotypes carried fewer insertions, memory repertoires showed no such pattern. The study found weaker excess twin sharing in beta out-of-frame sequences. Invariant cells of the MAIT and iNKT types might have partly distorted the zero-insertion analyses.

The sample also formed part of further work on yellow fever vaccine responses in identical twins.

The material sequenced was CD4+ T cells sorted from blood. This clonotype originated in a woman between 18 and 30 years old in good health. The gene calls are TRBV11-2 and TRBJ2-3, with D uncertain. CDR3 sequence (DNA): TGTGCCAGCAGCTCCCACATTACCCGCACAGATACGCAGTATTTT. Translating it yields CASSSHITRTDTQYF.